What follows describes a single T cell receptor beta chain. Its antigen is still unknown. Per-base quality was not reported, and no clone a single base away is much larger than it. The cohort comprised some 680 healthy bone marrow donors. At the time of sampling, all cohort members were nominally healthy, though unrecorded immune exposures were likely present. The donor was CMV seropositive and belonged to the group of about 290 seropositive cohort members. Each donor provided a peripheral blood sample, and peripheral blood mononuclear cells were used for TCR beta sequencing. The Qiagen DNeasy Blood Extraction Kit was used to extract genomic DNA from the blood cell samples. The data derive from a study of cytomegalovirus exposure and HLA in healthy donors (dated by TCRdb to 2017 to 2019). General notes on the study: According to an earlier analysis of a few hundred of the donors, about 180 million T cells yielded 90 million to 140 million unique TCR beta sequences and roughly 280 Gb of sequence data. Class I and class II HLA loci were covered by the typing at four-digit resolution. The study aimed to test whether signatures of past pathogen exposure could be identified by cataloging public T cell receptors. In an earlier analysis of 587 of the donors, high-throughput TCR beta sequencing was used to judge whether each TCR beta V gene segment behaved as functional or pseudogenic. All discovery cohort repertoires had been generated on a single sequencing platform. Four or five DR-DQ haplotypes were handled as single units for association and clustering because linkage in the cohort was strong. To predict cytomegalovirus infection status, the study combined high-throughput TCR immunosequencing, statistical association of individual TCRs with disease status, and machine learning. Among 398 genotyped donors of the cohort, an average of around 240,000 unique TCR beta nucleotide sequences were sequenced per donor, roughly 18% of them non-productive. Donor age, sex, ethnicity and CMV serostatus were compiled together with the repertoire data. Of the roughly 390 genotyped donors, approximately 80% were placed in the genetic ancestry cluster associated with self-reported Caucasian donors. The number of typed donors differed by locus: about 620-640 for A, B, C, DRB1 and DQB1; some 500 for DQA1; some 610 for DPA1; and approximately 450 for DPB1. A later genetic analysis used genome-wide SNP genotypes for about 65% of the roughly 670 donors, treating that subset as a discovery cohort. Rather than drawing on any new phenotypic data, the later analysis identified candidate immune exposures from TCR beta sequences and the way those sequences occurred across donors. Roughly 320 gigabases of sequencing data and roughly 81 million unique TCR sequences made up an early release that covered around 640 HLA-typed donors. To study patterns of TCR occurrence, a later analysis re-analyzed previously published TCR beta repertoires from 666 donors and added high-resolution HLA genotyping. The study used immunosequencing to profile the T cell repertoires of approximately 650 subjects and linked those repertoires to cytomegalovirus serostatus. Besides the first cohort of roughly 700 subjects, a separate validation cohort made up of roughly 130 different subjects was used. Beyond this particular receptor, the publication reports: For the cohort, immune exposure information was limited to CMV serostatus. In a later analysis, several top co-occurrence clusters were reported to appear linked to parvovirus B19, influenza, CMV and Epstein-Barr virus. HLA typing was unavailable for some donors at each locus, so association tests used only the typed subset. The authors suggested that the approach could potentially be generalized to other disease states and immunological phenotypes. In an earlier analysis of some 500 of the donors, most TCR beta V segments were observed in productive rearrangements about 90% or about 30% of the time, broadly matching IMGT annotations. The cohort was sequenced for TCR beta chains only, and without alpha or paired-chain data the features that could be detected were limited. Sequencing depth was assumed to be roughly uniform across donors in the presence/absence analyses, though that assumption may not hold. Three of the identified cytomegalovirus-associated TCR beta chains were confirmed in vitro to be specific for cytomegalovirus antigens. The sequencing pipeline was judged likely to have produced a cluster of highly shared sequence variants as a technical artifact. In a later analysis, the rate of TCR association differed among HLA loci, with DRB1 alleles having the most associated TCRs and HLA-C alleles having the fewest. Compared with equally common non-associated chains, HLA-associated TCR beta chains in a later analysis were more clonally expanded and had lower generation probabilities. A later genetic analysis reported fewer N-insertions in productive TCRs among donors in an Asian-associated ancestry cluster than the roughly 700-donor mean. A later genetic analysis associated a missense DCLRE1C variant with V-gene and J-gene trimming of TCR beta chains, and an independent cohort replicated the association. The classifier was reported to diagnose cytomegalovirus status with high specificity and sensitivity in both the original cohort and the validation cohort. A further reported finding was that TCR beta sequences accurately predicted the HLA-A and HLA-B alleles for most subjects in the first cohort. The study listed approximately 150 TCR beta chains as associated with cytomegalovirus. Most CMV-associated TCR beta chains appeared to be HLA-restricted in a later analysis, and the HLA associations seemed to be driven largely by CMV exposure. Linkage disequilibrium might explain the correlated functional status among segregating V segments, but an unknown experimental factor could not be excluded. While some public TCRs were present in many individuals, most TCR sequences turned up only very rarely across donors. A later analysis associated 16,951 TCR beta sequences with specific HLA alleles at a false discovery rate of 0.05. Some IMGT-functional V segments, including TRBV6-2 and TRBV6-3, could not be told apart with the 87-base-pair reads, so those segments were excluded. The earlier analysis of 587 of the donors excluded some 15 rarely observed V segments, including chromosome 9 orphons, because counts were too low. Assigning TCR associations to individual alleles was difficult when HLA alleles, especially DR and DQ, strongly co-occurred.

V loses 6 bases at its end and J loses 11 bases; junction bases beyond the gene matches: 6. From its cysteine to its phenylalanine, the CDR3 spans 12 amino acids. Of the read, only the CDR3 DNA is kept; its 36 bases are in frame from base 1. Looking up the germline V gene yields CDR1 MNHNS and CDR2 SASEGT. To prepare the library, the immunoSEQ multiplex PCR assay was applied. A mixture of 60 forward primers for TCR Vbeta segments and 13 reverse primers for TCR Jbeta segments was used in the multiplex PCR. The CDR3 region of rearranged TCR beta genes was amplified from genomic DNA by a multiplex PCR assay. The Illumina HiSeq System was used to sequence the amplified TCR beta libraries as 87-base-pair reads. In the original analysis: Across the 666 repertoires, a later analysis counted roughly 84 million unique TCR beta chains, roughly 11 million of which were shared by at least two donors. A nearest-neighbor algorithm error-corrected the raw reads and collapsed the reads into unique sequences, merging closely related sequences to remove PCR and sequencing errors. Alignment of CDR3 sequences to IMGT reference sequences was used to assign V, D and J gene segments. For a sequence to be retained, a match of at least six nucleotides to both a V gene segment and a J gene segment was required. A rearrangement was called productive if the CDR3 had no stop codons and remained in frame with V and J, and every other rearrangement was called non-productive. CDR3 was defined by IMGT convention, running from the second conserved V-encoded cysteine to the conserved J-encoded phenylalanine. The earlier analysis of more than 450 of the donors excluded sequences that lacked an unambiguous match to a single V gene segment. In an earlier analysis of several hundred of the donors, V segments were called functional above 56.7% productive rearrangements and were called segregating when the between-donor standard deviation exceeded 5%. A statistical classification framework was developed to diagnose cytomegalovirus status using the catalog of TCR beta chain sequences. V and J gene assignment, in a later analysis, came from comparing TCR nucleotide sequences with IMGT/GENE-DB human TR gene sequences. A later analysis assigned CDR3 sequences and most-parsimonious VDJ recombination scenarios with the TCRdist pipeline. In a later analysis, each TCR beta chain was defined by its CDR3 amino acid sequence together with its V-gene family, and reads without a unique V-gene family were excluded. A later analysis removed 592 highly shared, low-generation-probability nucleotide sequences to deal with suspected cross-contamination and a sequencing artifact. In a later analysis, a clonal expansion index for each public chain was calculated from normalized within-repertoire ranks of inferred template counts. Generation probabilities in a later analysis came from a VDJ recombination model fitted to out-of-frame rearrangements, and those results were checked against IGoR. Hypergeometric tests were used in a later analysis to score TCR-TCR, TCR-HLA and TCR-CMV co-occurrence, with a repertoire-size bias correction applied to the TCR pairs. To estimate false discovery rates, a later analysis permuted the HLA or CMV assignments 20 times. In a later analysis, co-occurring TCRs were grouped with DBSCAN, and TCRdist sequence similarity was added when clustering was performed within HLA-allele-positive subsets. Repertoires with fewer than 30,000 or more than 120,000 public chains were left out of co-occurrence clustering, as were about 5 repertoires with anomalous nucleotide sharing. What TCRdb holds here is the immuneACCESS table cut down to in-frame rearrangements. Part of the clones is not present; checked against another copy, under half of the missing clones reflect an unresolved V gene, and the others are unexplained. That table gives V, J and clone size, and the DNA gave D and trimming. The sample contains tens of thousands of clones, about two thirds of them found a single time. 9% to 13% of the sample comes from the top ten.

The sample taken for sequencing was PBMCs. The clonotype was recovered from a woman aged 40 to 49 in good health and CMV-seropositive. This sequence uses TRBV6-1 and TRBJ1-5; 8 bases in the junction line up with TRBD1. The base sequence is TGTGCCAGCAGAACTCAGGGGGCGGCCCAGCATTTT. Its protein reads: CASRTQGAAQHF.